This T cell receptor beta chain appears in the sequencing data of a study of shared clonotypes between healthy human individuals (dated by TCRdb to about 2020). Study-wide context: Three men and a couple of women, aged 18 to 49 years, made up the cohort. For each donor, CD4 naive and CD4 memory were each given three plates, CD8 naive was given two plates, and CD8 memory was given one plate. To estimate repertoire size and how much clonotypes are shared between individuals, the study performed deep sequencing of blood TCR repertoires from about five healthy adults. To increase sequencing depth and limit assay-specific biases, different laboratories used diverse techniques to prepare libraries and sequence TCR repertoires. Each donor's leukapheresis produced roughly between roughly 0.85 and 10 billion PBMCs.

Broader findings and caveats from the paper: When several donors were compared, the shared fraction of clonotypes was about 5.2% for naive CD4, around 3.6% for naive CD8, roughly 2.3% for memory CD4, and roughly 0.43% for memory CD8. Rarefaction of sorted-subset datasets indicated incomplete sequencing despite the large sequencing depth. Pairwise subsampling led to the expectation that sequencing depth would affect the degree of clonotype sharing among donors. The genetic and exposure-history diversity represented was limited by the small number of donors. Sampling was restricted to blood, and TCR repertoires in tissue are likely to differ from TCR repertoires in blood. Larger estimated clonotype richness was generally found for naive subsets than for memory subsets. Clonotypes shared by all four sorted-subset donors showed higher generation probabilities than non-shared clonotypes.

CDR1 is given as MDHEN and CDR2 as SYDVKM, both from the germline V gene. The V end gives up 8 bases and the J end 6 bases, leaving 18 bases in the junction not matched to a gene. Counted from cysteine to phenylalanine, this CDR3 has 17 amino acids. This entry keeps only the CDR3 DNA: 51 bases, framed from base 1. Donors were healthy HIV-negative adults with no recently reported acute infections or vaccinations. All donors were Caucasian adults living in Nashville, Tennessee, USA. The CD8 memory samples were a combination of magnetically selected CD45RO+ cells and CCR7-negative CD45RA+ effector memory (TemRA) cells. Blood was obtained by leukapheresis, after which PBMCs were separated by Ficoll-Histopaque density gradient centrifugation and cryopreserved in liquid nitrogen vapor phase. Purity and quantity of every magnetically sorted T cell population were checked by analytical flow cytometry. From each sorted fraction, genomic DNA was isolated and quantified by UV absorbance on a Nanodrop 2000c.

A remark on this clone: The antigen it binds to is not known. It has no much larger one-base neighbor in the sample; base qualities were not kept.

TCR CDR3 regions were amplified from genomic DNA by multiplex PCR using the deep immunoSEQ assay. Extracted genomic DNA from each cell subset was spread evenly across all wells of several immunoSEQ 96-well plates, with each plate serving as a replicate. For sorted subsets, around 200 ng genomic DNA, equal to about 30,000 T cell genomes, was loaded into each replicate PCR. Purified libraries were quantified with a Qubit 3.0 fluorometer, sized on a Bioanalyzer 2100, and re-quantified with the KAPA Library Quantification kit. Every immunoSEQ 96-well plate was sequenced on a separate single-read 150-cycle Illumina NextSeq 550 flow cell. In the original analysis: Because the immunoSEQ output included only junctional sequences and no quality scores, the filtering could not be the same as the filtering used for full-length reads. To assign V/J genes and CDR3, sequences were annotated against IMGT germline references using PyIR, a Python wrapper for IgBLAST v1.9. Reads with weak V/J assignments (E-value above 1e-6), missing CDR3, stop codons, out-of-frame junctions, or ambiguous translated residues were removed. V3J clonotypes were defined as sequences sharing the same inferred V gene, J gene, and CDR3 amino acid sequence. Percentage overlap between repertoires was computed as shared unique clonotypes divided by the size of the smaller repertoire. RTK rarefaction, the Chao1 estimator, and Recon v2.1 estimates of unobserved clonotypes were used to assess repertoire richness. Generation probabilities for all TCRbeta clonotypes obtained by the gDNA method from a handful of donors were computed using OLGA. Drawn from immuneACCESS, this table holds only the in-frame rearrangements with V and J called that TCRdb kept. Clones are partly lost; checked studies trace under half to an unresolved V gene and leave the rest unexplained. D and trimming come from the DNA, and the V and J calls and clone size come from that table. The sample data list approximately 350,000 clones, and 90% to 97% of these were observed just once. About 0.32% of the sample goes to the ten largest clones.

The TCR comes from a man in his thirties or forties in good health. Sequencing input: memory CD8+ T cells sorted from blood. According to the study, the label for this sample's cell subset or site signals: CD45RO+ cells pooled with CCR7-negative TemRA cells. The chain is encoded by TRBV28 joined to TRBJ2-2; TRBD2 agrees with 7 junctional bases. The nucleotide sequence reads as follows: TGTGCCAGCCTCAGGGCGGGAGCACTTGGGACCGCCGGGGAGCTGTTTTTT. The resulting protein is CASLRAGALGTAGELFF.